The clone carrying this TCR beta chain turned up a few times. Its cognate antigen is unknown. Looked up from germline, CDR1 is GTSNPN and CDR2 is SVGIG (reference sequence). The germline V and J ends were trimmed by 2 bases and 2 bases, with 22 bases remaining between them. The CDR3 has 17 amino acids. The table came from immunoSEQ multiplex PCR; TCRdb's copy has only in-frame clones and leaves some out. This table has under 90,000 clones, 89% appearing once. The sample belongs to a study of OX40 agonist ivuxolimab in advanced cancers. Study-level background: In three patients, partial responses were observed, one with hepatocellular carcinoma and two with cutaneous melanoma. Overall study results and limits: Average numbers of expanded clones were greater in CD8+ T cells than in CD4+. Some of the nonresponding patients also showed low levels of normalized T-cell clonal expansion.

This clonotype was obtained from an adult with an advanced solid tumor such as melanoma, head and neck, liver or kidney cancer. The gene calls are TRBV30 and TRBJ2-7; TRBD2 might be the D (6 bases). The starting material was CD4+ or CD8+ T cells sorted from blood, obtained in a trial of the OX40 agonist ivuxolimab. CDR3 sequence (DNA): TGTGCCTGGAGTCCGCCCCCAAGGCTAGCGAGGACCTACGAGCAGTACTTC. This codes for CAWSPPPRLARTYEQYF.